Below are 30 T cell receptor beta chains sequenced from a single sample in a study of cytomegalovirus exposure and HLA in healthy donors. The PCR was carried out with 60 Vbeta primers and 13 Jbeta primers. Profiled with immunoSEQ multiplex PCR; TCRdb holds only in-frame clones, not every one. The table includes over 150,000 clones, 71% detected once. The sequencing sample was made of PBMCs. These receptors all stem from a woman aged 30 to 39 in good health and CMV-seronegative.

The chain has TRBV7-9 and TRBJ2-5; 7 bases are a match to TRBD1. From germline, CDR1 is SEHNR and CDR2 FQNEAQ (reference sequence). The CDR3 spans 13 residues. V was clipped by 7 bases and J by 1 base; unmatched bases: 3. The CDR3 DNA follows: TGTGCCAGCACGACAGGGAGCCAAGAGACCCAGTACTTC. It codes for CASTTGSQETQYF.

As regards this clone: One end of the junction fails to match germline, which may point to a read error. V usage is TRBV28 and J usage is TRBJ2-7, with TRBD2 identical over 10 bases. Germline CDR1 and CDR2: MDHEN and SYDVKM. The CDR3 contains 16 residues. CDR3 region: CASSLWGLAGVGEQYF. CDR3 bases: TGTGCCAGCAGTCTATGGGGGCTAGCGGGGGTGGGCGAGCAGTACTTC.

The J gene is TRBJ2-5, the V gene TRBV27, with D perhaps matching TRBD1 (6 bases). V was pared by 2 bases and J by 4 bases, with 17 bases between. CDR1 and CDR2 from the germline V gene are MNHEY and SMNVEV (reference sequence). CDR3 length: 16 residues. The CDR3 loop is CASSLIWTDFRETQYF. The CDR3 DNA reads TGTGCCAGCAGTTTAATTTGGACAGACTTCCGAGAGACCCAGTACTTC.

V gene TRBV5-1 combines with J gene TRBJ1-3; D is undetermined. The germline CDR1 and CDR2 sequences are SGHRS and YFSETQ. Trimming took 2 bases from V and 2 from J, leaving 14 bases between them. The CDR3 covers 16 residues. The CDR3 is CASSFGSSSTGNTIYF. CDR3 coding DNA: TGCGCCAGCAGCTTCGGTTCGAGCTCCACTGGAAACACCATATATTTT.

The chain has TRBV4-3 and TRBJ1-5; D is ambiguous. Germline CDR1 and CDR2: LGHNA and YSLEER. The CDR3 is made up of 16 amino acids. With 0 bases removed from V and 5 bases from J, the gap between germline ends came to 14 bases. The CDR3 DNA sequence: TGCGCCAGCAGCCAAGATTTTGCGATTGAGGATCAGCCCCAGCATTTT. It specifies CASSQDFAIEDQPQHF.

This clone came up once. This chain connects TRBV28 to TRBJ2-2, with TRBD1 as a possible D gene (5 bases). The CDR3 has 14 amino acids. Germline V CDR1 and CDR2: MDHEN, SYDVKM. Deletions cut 3 bases from V and 6 bases from J, with 11 bases between. The CDR3 here is CASSFRAPAGELFF. DNA of the CDR3: TGTGCCAGCAGTTTCAGGGCCCCGGCCGGGGAGCTGTTTTTT.

V and J are TRBV6-5 and TRBJ2-1; no clear D. The germline V gene encodes CDR1 MNHEY and CDR2 SVGAGI. The V and J ends lost 0 bases and 0 bases respectively, with 6 bases between them. The CDR3 consists of 15 residues. The CDR3 DNA reads TGTGCCAGCAGTTACTCCAAGAGCTCCTACAATGAGCAGTTCTTC. Translated, it gives CASSYSKSSYNEQFF.

This rearrangement joins TRBV7-9 to TRBJ2-2; 11 bases line up with TRBD1. V was pared by 6 bases and J by 6 bases, with 15 bases of the junction left unmatched. Germline V gene data show CDR1 as SEHNR and CDR2 as FQNEAQ (reference sequence). The CDR3 covers 18 residues. Here the CDR3 reads CASRLNLRDRGSSGELFF. The CDR3 nucleotides read TGTGCCAGCAGATTAAACCTCCGGGACAGGGGGTCTTCCGGGGAGCTGTTTTTT.

This clone was detected only a few times. This specimen includes other DNA sequences encoding the same CDR3. The rearrangement joins TRBV27 to TRBJ1-1; TRBD1 aligns across 8 bases. Trimming cost V 4 bases and J 0 bases; bases outside gene matches: 7. Germline CDR1 and CDR2: MNHEY and SMNVEV (reference sequence). This CDR3 spans 16 amino acids. The CDR3 DNA reads as TGTGCCAGCAGTTATAGACAGGGGCTCATGAACACTGAAGCTTTCTTT. Residues: CASSYRQGLMNTEAFF.

The chain has TRBV7-2 and TRBJ2-3; D unresolved. The V end lost 4 bases, the J end lost 1 base, and 6 bases lay between the germline ends. Germline CDR1 SGHTA, CDR2 FQGNSA. This CDR3 comprises 13 residues. For the CDR3, the DNA is TGTGCCAGCAGCTGGGCCCGCACAGATACGCAGTATTTT. This translates into CASSWARTDTQYF.

V gene TRBV2 combines with J gene TRBJ1-6; D uncertain. Germline CDR1 SNHLY, CDR2 FYNNEI. This CDR3 region has 13 residues. V was trimmed by 4 bases and J by 7 bases, leaving 8 bases between them. In DNA form, the CDR3 reads TGTGCCAGCAGTGCTGCAGAAAATTCACCCCTCCACTTT. Amino acids: CASSAAENSPLHF.

This chain links TRBV11-3 with TRBJ2-3; a weak D match, TRBD2 (5 bases). V gave up 0 bases and J gave up 1 base, with 8 bases separating them. Germline assignment: CDR1 SGHNT and CDR2 YENEEA. This CDR3 has 15 residues. The CDR3 DNA follows: TGTGCCAGCAGCTTAGAGTCGCGGGGCACAGATACGCAGTATTTT. This encodes CASSLESRGTDTQYF.

This rearrangement joins TRBV5-1 to TRBJ2-1, with D possibly matching TRBD2 (6 bases). CDR3 length equals 16 residues. Germline V gene lookup returns CDR1 SGHRS and CDR2 YFSETQ. Trimming removed 3 bases from V and 7 bases from J, with 20 bases in between. In DNA form, the CDR3 reads TGCGCCAGCAGCTCGGAGCTAGCGAGGACGGGTAATGAGCAGTTCTTC. It specifies CASSSELARTGNEQFF.

This clone was recorded a few times. The rearrangement joins TRBV6-5 to TRBJ2-7; 9 bases agree with TRBD1. The V gene's germline CDR1 is MNHEY and CDR2 SVGAGI. The CDR3 consists of 14 residues. Trimming removed 2 bases from V and 6 bases from J; junction bases left unmatched: 5. The CDR3 bases are TGTGCCAGCAGTTACGGGGGACAGGGTTTCGAGCAGTACTTC. This sequence encodes CASSYGGQGFEQYF.

With regard to this clone: The sample contains more than one DNA sequence encoding this CDR3. V is TRBV11-1 and J is TRBJ2-7, with 7 positions matching TRBD2. The junction had 11 bases not matched to a gene; V was cut back by 5 bases and J by 7 bases. There are 14 residues in the CDR3. From germline, CDR1 is SGHAT and CDR2 FQDESV (reference sequence). The CDR3 sequence: CASSASGRGVEQYF. Here the CDR3 DNA reads TGTGCCAGCAGCGCTAGTGGGAGGGGAGTTGAGCAGTACTTC.

The chain is built from TRBV18 and TRBJ1-5; D not resolved. Germline loops: CDR1 KGHSH, CDR2 LQKENI. V was clipped by 7 bases and J by 3 bases, with 10 bases between them. The CDR3 loop spans 13 amino acids. The CDR3 loop reads CASLPGYNQPQHF. CDR3 nucleotides: TGTGCCAGCTTGCCGGGGTACAATCAGCCCCAGCATTTT.

The V gene is TRBV28, the J gene TRBJ1-2; possibly TRBD1 for D (6 bases). Germline assignment: CDR1 MDHEN and CDR2 SYDVKM. This CDR3 spans 15 amino acids. Trimming took 6 bases from V and 3 from J, leaving 17 bases between them. This CDR3 reads CASSSLSGDYYGYTF. The CDR3 DNA is TGTGCCAGCAGCTCCCTTTCAGGGGATTACTATGGCTACACCTTC.

The chain recombines TRBV28 with TRBJ1-2, with D unclear. Germline V lookup: CDR1 MDHEN, CDR2 SYDVKM. V gave up 4 bases and J gave up 8 bases, with 14 bases separating them. The CDR3 consists of 13 residues. In DNA form, the CDR3 reads TGTGCCAGCAGTTCCGGCCTCCGGAGAGGCTACACCTTC. This sequence encodes CASSSGLRRGYTF.

This clone was counted a few times. The chain uses TRBV6-6 and TRBJ2-1; D is unclear. CDR1 and CDR2 from the germline V gene are MNHNY and SVGAGI (reference sequence). Trimming removed 8 bases at V and 9 bases at J, with 5 bases between. This CDR3 is 9 amino acids long. The chain's CDR3 is CASGREQFF. The CDR3 region has the DNA TGTGCCAGCGGCCGTGAGCAGTTCTTC.

This chain connects TRBV9 to TRBJ1-2; the match to TRBD1 covers 7 bases. The CDR3 totals 15 residues. Germline V lookup: CDR1 SGDLS, CDR2 YYNGEE. V gave up 3 bases and J gave up 3 bases; unmatched junction bases: 8. CDR3: CASSGSGTDYYGYTF. The DNA for the CDR3 is TGTGCCAGCAGCGGTTCCGGGACAGACTACTATGGCTACACCTTC.

This chain connects TRBV9 to TRBJ2-2; 12 bases map to TRBD2. Germline V lookup: CDR1 SGDLS, CDR2 YYNGEE. The CDR3 spans 15 residues. The trim removed 3 bases at V and 3 bases at J, leaving 0 bases unmatched. CDR3 sequence (DNA): TGTGCCAGCAGCGGGACTAGCGGGGACACCGGGGAGCTGTTTTTT. Translated, it gives CASSGTSGDTGELFF.

The table lists this clone with a count of one. The chain recombines TRBV4-1 with TRBJ1-5; TRBD1 matches at 8 bases. The CDR3 consists of 16 residues. Germline V gene data show CDR1 as MGHRA and CDR2 as YSYEKL. Unmatched junction bases numbered 6, after V lost 1 base and J lost 4 bases. For the CDR3, the DNA is TGCGCCAGCAGCCAAGGGGGTGGGGACAGGAATCAGCCCCAGCATTTT. Translating gives CASSQGGGDRNQPQHF.

The genes are TRBV7-2 and TRBJ2-7; D possibly corresponds to TRBD1 (6 bases). Germline V gene sequence: CDR1 SGHTA, CDR2 FQGNSA. V shed 3 bases and J shed 0 bases, with 12 bases lying between them. The CDR3 has 15 amino acids. The CDR3 loop reads CASSLDSSSSYEQYF. The CDR3 nucleotides read TGTGCCAGCAGCTTGGACAGTTCTAGCTCCTACGAGCAGTACTTC. Supplemented by reference TRBV7-2 and TRBJ2-7, the full variable domain reads GAGVSQSPSNKVTEKGKDVELRCDPISGHTALYWYRQSLGQGLEFLIYFQGNSAPDKSGLPSDRFSAERTGGSVSTLTIQRTQQEDSAVYLCASSLDSSSSYEQYFGPGTRLTVT.

The chain combines TRBV5-1 with TRBJ2-5, with 8 bases identical to TRBD1. The DNA end favors TRBJ2-7, so the J call may be wrong. This CDR3 contains 13 residues. CDR1 and CDR2 from the germline V gene are SGHRS and YFSETQ. In nucleotides, the CDR3 is TGCGCCAGCAGCTGGACAGGGATCTACGAGCAGTACTTC. As protein: CASSWTGIYEQYF.

The chain carries TRBV9 and TRBJ1-5; tentatively, D is TRBD1 (6 bases). CDR1 is SGDLS and CDR2 is YYNGEE in the germline V gene. The CDR3 runs to 15 residues. V lost 0 bases to trimming and J lost 6 bases, with 13 bases between them. CDR3 nucleotide sequence: TGTGCCAGCAGCGTAGATCCAGGGGAAGGTCAGCCCCAGCATTTT. Encoded protein: CASSVDPGEGQPQHF.

This chain uses TRBV4-3 with TRBJ2-1; perhaps TRBD2 as D (6 bases). V was clipped by 4 bases and J by 0 bases, with 13 bases between them. The germline CDR1 and CDR2 sequences are LGHNA and YSLEER. The CDR3 sequence is 16 residues long. This chain's CDR3 is CASSLGGGDSYNEQFF. The CDR3 DNA reads as TGCGCCAGCAGCCTGGGGGGTGGCGACTCCTACAATGAGCAGTTCTTC.

The chain couples TRBV10-3 to TRBJ1-3; D ambiguous. Trimming removed 5 bases from V and 4 bases from J, with 15 bases in between. Germline CDR1 reads ENHRY; CDR2 reads SYGVKD. This CDR3 region has 15 residues. The CDR3 DNA sequence: TGTGCCATCAGTCCTGGACTAAATCGGGGAAACACCATATATTTT. Translated, it gives CAISPGLNRGNTIYF.

The chain is built from TRBV20-1 and TRBJ1-1; D is uncertain. CDR3 length: 11 residues. Germline CDR1 is DFQATT and CDR2 is SNEGSKA (reference sequence). Trimming removed 6 bases at V and 8 bases at J, with 13 bases between. Here the CDR3 reads CSATRGYEAFF. CDR3 DNA sequence: TGCAGTGCCACACGGGGTTACGAAGCTTTCTTT.

This clone was detected a few times. The V call is TRBV29-1, the J call TRBJ1-1, with D possibly TRBD1 on 6 matching bases. Germline CDR1 SQVTM, CDR2 ANQGSEA. Trimming shortened V by 4 bases and J by 5 bases, and 20 bases separated the two germline ends. The length of the CDR3 is 15 residues. The CDR3 sequence: CSVADRTIGITEAFF. CDR3 nucleotides: TGCAGCGTTGCTGACAGGACCATTGGAATTACTGAAGCTTTCTTT.

The chain employs TRBV14 and TRBJ2-1; TRBD2 matches 11 bases. Unmatched junction bases numbered 10, after V lost 4 bases and J lost 5 bases. Germline CDR1 reads SGHDN; CDR2 reads FVKESK. There are 17 residues in the CDR3. The CDR3 nucleotides are TGTGCCAGCAGCCCTCGACTAGCGGGATTACTTAACAATGAGCAGTTCTTC. Translated: CASSPRLAGLLNNEQFF.